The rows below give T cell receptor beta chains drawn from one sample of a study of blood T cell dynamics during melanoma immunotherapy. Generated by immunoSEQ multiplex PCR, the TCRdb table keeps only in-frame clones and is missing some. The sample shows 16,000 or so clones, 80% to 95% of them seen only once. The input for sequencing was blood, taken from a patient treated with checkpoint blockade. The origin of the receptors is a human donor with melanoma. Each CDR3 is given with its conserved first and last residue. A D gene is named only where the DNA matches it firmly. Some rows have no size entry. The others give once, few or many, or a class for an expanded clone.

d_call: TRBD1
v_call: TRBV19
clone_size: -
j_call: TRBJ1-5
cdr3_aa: CASQPGQAPSNQPQHF
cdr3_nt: TGTGCCAGCCAACCTGGACAGGCACCTAGCAATCAGCCCCAGCATTTT

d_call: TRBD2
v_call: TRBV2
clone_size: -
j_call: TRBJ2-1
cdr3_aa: CASRRGASYNEQFF
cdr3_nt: TGTGCCAGCAGGCGGGGGGCCTCCTACAATGAGCAGTTCTTC

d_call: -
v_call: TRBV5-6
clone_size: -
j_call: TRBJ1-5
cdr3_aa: CASSLGHYSNQPQHF
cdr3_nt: TGTGCCAGCAGCTTAGGGCATTATAGCAATCAGCCCCAGCATTTT

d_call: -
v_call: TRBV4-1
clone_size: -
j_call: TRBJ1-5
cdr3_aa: CASSQGTPDQPQHF
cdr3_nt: TGCGCCAGCAGCCAAGGGACACCCGATCAGCCCCAGCATTTT

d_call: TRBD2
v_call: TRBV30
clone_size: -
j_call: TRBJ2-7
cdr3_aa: CAWRGRGSSYEQYF
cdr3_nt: TGTGCCTGGAGGGGGAGGGGATCCTCCTACGAGCAGTACTTC

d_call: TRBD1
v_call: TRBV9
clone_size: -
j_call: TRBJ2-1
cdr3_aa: CASSGLQGYNEQFF
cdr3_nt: TGTGCCAGCAGCGGCCTACAGGGGTACAATGAGCAGTTCTTC

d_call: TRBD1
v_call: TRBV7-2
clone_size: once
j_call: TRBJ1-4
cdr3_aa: CASSPDRGSEKLFF
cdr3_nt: TGTGCCAGCAGCCCGGACAGGGGGAGTGAAAAACTGTTTTTT

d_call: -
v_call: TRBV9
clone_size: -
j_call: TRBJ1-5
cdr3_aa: CASSVGQNGQPQHF
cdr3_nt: TGTGCCAGCAGCGTAGGTCAGAATGGTCAGCCCCAGCATTTT

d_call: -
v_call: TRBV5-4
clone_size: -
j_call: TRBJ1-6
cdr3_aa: CASRPVGGGSPLHF
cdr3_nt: TGTGCCAGCAGACCGGTGGGGGGAGGTTCACCCCTCCACTTT

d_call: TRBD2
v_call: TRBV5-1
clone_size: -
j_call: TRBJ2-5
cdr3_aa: CASSATSGRVTETQYF
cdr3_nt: TGCGCCAGCAGCGCGACTAGCGGGAGAGTAACAGAGACCCAGTACTTC

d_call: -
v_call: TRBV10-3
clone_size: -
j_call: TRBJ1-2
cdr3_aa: CAISEENYGYTF
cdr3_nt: TGTGCCATCAGTGAGGAAAACTATGGCTACACCTTC

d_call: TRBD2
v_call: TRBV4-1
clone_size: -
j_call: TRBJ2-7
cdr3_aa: CASSSGTSGRTYEQYF
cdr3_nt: TGCGCCAGCAGCTCGGGGACTAGCGGAAGGACCTACGAGCAGTACTTC

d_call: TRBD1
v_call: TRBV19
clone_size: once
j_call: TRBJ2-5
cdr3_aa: CASSIGTEETQYF
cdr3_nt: TGTGCCAGTAGTATTGGGACAGAAGAGACCCAGTACTTC

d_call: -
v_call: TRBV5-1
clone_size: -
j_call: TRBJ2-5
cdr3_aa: CASSREGGIETQYF
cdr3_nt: TGCGCCAGCAGCAGGGAGGGGGGAATAGAGACCCAGTACTTC

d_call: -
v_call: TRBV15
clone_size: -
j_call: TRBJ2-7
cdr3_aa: CATSRGELGRYEQYF
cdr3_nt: TGTGCCACCAGCAGAGGGGAGTTGGGTCGGTACGAGCAGTACTTC

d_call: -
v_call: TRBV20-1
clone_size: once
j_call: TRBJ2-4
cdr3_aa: CSARGQQVLHF
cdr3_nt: TGCAGTGCTAGAGGACAGCAGGTCCTCCACTTC

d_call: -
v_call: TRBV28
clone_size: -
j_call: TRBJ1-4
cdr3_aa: CASSSVGEKLFF
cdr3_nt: TGTGCCAGCAGTTCGGTTGGGGAAAAACTGTTTTTT

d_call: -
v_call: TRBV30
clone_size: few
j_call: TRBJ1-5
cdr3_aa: CAWSLGSVQPQHF
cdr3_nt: TGTGCCTGGAGTCTGGGATCGGTTCAGCCCCAGCATTTT

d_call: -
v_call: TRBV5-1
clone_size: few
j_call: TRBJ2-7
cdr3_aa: CASSSGPPAHEQYF
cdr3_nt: TGCGCCAGCAGCTCGGGGCCGCCAGCCCACGAGCAGTACTTC

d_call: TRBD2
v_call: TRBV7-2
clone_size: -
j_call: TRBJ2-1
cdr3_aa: CASSAQREGRYEQFF
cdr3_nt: TGTGCCAGCAGCGCACAGCGGGAGGGCCGATATGAGCAGTTCTTC

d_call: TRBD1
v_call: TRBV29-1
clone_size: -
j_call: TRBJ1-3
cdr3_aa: CSVGDRGPGGNTIYF
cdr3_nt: TGCAGCGTTGGGGACAGGGGGCCCGGTGGTAACACCATATATTTT

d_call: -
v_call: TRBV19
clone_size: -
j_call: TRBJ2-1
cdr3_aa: CASSIVVATEQFF
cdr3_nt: TGTGCCAGTAGTATCGTTGTTGCGACTGAGCAGTTCTTC

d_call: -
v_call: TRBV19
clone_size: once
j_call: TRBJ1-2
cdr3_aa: CASSIYRGAGRDYGYTF
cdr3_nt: TGTGCCAGTAGTATCTACCGCGGTGCGGGGAGAGACTATGGCTACACCTTC

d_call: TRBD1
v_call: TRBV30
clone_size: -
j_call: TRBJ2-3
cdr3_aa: CAWSTQGASTDTQYF
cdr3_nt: TGTGCCTGGAGTACACAGGGGGCTAGCACAGATACGCAGTATTTT

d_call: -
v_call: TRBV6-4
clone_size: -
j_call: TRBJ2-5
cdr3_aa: CASSEKRGETQYF
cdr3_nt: TGTGCCAGCAGTGAGAAGAGGGGAGAGACCCAGTACTTC

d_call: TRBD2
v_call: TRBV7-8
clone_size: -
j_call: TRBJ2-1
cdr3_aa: CASSFGLAGGNEQFF
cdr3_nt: TGTGCCAGCAGCTTCGGACTAGCGGGGGGGAACGAGCAGTTCTTC

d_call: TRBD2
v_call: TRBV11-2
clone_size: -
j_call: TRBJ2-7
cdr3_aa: CASSPTSGRIRLGYEQYF
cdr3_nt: TGTGCCAGCAGCCCCACTAGCGGGAGAATCAGGCTGGGGTACGAGCAGTACTTC

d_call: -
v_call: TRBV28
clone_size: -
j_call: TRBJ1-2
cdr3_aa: CASKTGRTLYGYTF
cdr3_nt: TGTGCCAGCAAAACCGGACGGACTCTCTATGGCTACACCTTC

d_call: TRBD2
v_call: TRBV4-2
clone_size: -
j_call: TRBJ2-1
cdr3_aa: CASSVRGLAGVNEQFF
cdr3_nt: TGTGCCAGCAGCGTTAGGGGACTAGCGGGAGTCAATGAGCAGTTCTTC

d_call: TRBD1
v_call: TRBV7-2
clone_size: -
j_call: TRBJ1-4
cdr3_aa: CASSSGTGGRNEKLFF
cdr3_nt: TGTGCCAGCAGCTCGGGGACAGGGGGAAGAAATGAAAAACTGTTTTTT

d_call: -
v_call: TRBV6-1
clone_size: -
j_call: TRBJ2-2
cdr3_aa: CASSEGSDPRYAGELFF
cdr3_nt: TGTGCCAGCAGTGAAGGGTCGGACCCAAGGTACGCCGGGGAGCTGTTTTTT

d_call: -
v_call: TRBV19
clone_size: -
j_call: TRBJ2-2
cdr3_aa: CASSTSNNGELFF
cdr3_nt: TGTGCCAGTAGTACCTCTAACAACGGGGAGCTGTTTTTT

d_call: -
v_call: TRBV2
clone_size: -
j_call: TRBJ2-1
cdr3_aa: CASSEDIRLAGSSYNEQFF
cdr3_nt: TGTGCCAGCAGTGAAGACATCAGGCTGGCGGGAAGCTCCTACAATGAGCAGTTCTTC

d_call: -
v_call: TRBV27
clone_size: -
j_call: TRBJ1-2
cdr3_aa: CASSSREGDIVYGYTF
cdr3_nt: TGTGCCAGCAGTTCTCGGGAGGGGGATATAGTCTATGGCTACACCTTC

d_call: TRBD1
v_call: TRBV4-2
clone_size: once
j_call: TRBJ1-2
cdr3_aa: CASSQDDRVGYTF
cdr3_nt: TGTGCCAGCAGCCAGGACGACAGGGTTGGCTACACCTTC

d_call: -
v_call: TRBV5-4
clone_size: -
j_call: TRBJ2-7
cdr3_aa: CASSPGPGYEQYF
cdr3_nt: TGTGCCAGCAGCCCGGGACCCGGCTACGAGCAGTACTTC

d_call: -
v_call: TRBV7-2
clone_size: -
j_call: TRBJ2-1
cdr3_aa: CASSSSYAVSSYNEQFF
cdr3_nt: TGTGCCAGCAGCTCAAGCTATGCGGTTAGCTCCTACAATGAGCAGTTCTTC

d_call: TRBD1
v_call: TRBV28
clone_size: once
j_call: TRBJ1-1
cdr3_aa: CASSARGGNTEAFF
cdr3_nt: TGTGCCAGCAGTGCCAGGGGGGGGAACACTGAAGCTTTCTTT

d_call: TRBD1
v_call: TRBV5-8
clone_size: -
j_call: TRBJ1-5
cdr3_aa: CASIRDRGRGPQHF
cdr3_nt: TGTGCCAGCATCCGGGACAGGGGCAGAGGGCCCCAGCATTTT

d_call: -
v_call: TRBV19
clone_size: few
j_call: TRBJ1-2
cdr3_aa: CASSIVQTNYGYTF
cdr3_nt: TGTGCCAGTAGTATAGTACAGACCAACTATGGCTACACCTTC

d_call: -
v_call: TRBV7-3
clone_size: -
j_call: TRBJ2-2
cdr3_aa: CASSLTAGELFF
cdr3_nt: TGTGCCAGCAGCTTAACGGCCGGGGAGCTGTTTTTT

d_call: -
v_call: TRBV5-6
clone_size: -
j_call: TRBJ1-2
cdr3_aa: CASNDPGAANYGYTF
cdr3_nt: TGTGCCAGCAATGATCCGGGCGCCGCGAACTATGGCTACACCTTC

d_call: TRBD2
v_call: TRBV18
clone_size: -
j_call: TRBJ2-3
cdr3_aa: CASSPEAGGGTDTQYF
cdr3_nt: TGTGCCAGCTCCCCGGAAGCGGGAGGTGGCACAGATACGCAGTATTTT

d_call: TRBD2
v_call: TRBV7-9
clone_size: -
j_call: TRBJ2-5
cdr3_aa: CASSPTSGGVIGETQYF
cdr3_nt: TGTGCCAGCAGCCCGACTAGCGGGGGGGTTATTGGGGAGACCCAGTACTTC

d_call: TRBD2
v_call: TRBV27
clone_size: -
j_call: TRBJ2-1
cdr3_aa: CASSFGLAGDNNEQFF
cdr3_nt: TGTGCCAGCAGTTTTGGGCTAGCGGGAGACAACAATGAGCAGTTCTTC

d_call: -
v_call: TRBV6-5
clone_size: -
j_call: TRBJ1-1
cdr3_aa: CASSHRARREAFF
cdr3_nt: TGTGCCAGCAGTCACAGGGCGCGAAGGGAAGCTTTCTTT

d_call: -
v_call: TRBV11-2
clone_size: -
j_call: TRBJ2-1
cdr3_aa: CASSLDLDLSYNEQFF
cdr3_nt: TGTGCCAGCAGCTTAGATCTGGATCTCTCCTACAATGAGCAGTTCTTC

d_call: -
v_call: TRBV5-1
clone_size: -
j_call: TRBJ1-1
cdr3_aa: CASSVEGSTEAFF
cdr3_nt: TGCGCCAGCAGCGTGGAAGGGAGCACTGAAGCTTTCTTT

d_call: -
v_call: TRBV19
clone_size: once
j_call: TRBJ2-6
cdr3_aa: CASTLGSGANVLTF
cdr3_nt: TGTGCCAGTACCCTAGGCTCTGGGGCCAACGTCCTGACTTTC